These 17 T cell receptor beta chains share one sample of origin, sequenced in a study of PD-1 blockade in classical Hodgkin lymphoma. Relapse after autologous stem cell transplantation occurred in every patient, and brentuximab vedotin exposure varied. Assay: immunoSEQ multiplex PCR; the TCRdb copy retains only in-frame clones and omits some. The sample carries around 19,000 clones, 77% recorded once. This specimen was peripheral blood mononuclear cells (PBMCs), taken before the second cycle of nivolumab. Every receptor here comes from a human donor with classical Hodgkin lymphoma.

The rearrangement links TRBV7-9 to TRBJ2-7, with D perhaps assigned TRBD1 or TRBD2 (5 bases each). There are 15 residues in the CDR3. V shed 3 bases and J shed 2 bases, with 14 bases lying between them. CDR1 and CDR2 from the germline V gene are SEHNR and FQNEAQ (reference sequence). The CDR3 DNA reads TGTGCCAGCAGCTTTCTGAGGGGTGATCCCTACGAGCAGTACTTC. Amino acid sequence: CASSFLRGDPYEQYF.

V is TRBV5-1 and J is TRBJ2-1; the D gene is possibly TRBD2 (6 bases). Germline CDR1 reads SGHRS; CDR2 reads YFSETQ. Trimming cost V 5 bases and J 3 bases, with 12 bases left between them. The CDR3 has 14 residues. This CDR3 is CASSPRGYYNEQFF. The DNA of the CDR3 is TGCGCCAGCAGTCCTCGGGGGTACTACAATGAGCAGTTCTTC. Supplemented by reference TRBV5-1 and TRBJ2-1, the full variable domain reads KAGVTQTPRYLIKTRGQQVTLSCSPISGHRSVSWYQQTPGQGLQFLFEYFSETQRNKGNFPGRFSGRQFSNSRSEMNVSTLELGDSALYLCASSPRGYYNEQFFGPGTRLTVL.

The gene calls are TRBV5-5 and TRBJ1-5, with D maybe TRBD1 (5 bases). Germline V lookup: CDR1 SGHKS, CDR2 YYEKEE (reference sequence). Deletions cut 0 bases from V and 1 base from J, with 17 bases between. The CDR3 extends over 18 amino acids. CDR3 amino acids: CASSLEPPRAASNQPQHF. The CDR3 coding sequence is TGTGCCAGCAGCTTGGAACCCCCCAGGGCTGCAAGCAATCAGCCCCAGCATTTT.

The CDR3 nucleotides read TGTGCCAGCAGTGAAGCGCTTCAAGGGGGCTACACCTTC. It specifies CASSEALQGGYTF. The rearrangement uses TRBV6-1 and TRBJ1-2; D unclear. This CDR3 is built from 13 residues. CDR1 is MNHNS and CDR2 is SASEGT in the germline V gene. V lost 0 bases, J lost 8 bases, and 10 bases lay in between.

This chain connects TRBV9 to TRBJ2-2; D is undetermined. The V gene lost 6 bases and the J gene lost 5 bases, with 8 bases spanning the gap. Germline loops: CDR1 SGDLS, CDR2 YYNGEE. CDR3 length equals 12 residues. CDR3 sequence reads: CASTAGTGELFF. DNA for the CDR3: TGTGCCAGCACCGCAGGAACCGGGGAGCTGTTTTTT.

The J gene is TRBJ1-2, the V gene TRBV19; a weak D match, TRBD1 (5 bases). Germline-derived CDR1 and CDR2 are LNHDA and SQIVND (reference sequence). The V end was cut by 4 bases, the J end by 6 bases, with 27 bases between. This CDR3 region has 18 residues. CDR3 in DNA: TGTGCCAGTAGTACCGTAGACAGCACCTACTCCTTTAGCCATGGCTACACCTTC. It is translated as CASSTVDSTYSFSHGYTF.

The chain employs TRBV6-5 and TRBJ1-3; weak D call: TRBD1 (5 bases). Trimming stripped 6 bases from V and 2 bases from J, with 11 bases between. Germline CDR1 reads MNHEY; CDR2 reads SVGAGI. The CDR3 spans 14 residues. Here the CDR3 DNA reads TGTGCCAGCAGCTCAGGGTACCCTGGAAACACCATATATTTT. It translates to CASSSGYPGNTIYF.

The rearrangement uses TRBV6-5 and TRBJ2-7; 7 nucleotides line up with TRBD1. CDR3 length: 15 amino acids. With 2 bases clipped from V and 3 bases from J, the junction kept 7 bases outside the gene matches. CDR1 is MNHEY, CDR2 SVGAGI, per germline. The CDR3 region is CASSYRDSVFYEQYF. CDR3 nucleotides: TGTGCCAGCAGTTACCGGGACAGCGTTTTCTACGAGCAGTACTTC.

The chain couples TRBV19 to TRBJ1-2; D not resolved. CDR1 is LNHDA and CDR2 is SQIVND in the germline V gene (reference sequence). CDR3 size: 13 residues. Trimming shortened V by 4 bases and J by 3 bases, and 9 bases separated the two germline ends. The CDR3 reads CASSTRPDYGYTF. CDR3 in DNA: TGTGCCAGTAGTACTAGACCAGACTATGGCTACACCTTC.

The CDR3 DNA reads TGTGCCAGCTCACCACCTGGACAGGAACAGTTCTTC. It codes for CASSPPGQEQFF. V is TRBV18 and J is TRBJ2-1; 7 bases are a match to TRBD1. The V segment lost 0 bases and the J segment 13 bases; nucleotides outside the gene matches: 3. CDR1 and CDR2 from the germline V gene are KGHSH and LQKENI. The CDR3 is 12 amino acids.

Written as DNA, the CDR3 is TGTGCCAGCAGCTTGGCAGGGGGCCACTCTGGAAACACCATATATTTT. The encoded protein is CASSLAGGHSGNTIYF. The V and J genes are TRBV5-4 and TRBJ1-3; 8 positions agree with TRBD1. Germline-derived CDR1 and CDR2 are SGHNT and YYREEE (reference sequence). Unmatched junction bases numbered 2, after V lost 0 bases and J lost 0 bases. The CDR3 spans 16 residues. The whole variable domain, filled in from reference TRBV5-4 and TRBJ1-3, reads ETGVTQSPTHLIKTRGQQVTLRCSSQSGHNTVSWYQQALGQGPQFIFQYYREEENGRGNFPPRFSGLQFPNYSSELNVNALELDDSALYLCASSLAGGHSGNTIYFGEGSWLTVV.

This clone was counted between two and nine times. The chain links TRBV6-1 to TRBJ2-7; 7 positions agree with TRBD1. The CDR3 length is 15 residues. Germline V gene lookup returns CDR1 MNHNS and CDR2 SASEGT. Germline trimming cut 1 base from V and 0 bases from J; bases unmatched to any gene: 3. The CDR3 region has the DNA TGTGCCAGCAGTGAAGATGACAGGGCCTCCTACGAGCAGTACTTC. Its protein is CASSEDDRASYEQYF.

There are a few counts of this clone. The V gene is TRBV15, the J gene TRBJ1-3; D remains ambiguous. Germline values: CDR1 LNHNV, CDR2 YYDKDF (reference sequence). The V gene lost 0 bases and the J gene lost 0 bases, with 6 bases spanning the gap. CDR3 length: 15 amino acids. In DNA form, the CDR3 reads TGTGCCACCAGCAGAGAAGGACGCTCTGGAAACACCATATATTTT. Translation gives CATSREGRSGNTIYF.

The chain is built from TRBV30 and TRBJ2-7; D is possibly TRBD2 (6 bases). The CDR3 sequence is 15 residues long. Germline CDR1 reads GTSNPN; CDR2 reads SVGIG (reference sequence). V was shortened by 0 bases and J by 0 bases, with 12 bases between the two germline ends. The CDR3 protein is CAWSVLSGYSYEQYF. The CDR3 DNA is TGTGCCTGGAGTGTTCTGAGCGGGTACTCCTACGAGCAGTACTTC.

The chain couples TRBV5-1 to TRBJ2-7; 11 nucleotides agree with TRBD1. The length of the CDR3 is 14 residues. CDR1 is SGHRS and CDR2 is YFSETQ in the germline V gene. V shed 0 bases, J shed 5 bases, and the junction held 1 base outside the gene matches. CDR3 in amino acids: CASSLEGQGDEQYF. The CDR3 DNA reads TGCGCCAGCAGCTTGGAGGGACAGGGGGACGAGCAGTACTTC.

The CDR3 nucleotides are TGTGCCAGTAAAACAGGGGGATCGGATGAGCAGTTCTTC. Residues: CASKTGGSDEQFF. This sequence joins TRBV19 and TRBJ2-1; 8 bases line up with TRBD1. The CDR3 runs 13 residues. Germline-derived CDR1 and CDR2 are LNHDA and SQIVND (reference sequence). V shed 7 bases and J 8 bases; nucleotides not matched to a gene: 7.

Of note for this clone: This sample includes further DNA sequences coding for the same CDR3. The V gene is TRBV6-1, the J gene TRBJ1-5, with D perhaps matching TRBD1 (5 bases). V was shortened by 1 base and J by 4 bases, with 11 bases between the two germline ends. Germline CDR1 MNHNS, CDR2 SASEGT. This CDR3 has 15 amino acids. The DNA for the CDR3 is TGTGCCAGCAGTGAAGGGGGGGTGGGGAATCAGCCCCAGCATTTT. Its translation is CASSEGGVGNQPQHF.